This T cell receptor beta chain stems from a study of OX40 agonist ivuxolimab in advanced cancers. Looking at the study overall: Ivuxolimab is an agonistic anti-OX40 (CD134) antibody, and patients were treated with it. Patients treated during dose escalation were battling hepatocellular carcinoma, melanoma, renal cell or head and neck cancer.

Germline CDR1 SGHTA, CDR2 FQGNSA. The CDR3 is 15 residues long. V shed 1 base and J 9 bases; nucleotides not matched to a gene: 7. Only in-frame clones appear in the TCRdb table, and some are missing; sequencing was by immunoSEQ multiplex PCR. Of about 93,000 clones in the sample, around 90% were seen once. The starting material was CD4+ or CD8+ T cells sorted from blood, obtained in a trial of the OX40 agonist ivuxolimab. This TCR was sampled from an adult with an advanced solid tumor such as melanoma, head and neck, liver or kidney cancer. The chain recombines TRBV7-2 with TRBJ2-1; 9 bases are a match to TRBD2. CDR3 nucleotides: TGTGCCAGCAGCTTAGAGTCTAGCGGGGCGAGTGAGCAGTTCTTC. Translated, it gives CASSLESSGASEQFF.